This T cell receptor (beta chain) was sequenced in a study of blood T cells in healthy people across ages. Trimming left V 7 bases short and J 3 bases short, with 13 bases between. CDR1 is SQVTM and CDR2 is ANQGSEA in the germline V gene. The CDR3 is made up of 12 amino acids. With a J-beta primer mix and a sample-barcoded 5' primer, a second PCR ran 7 to 11 cycles. With 12 random nucleotides, a template-switch adaptor tagged each individual cDNA molecule. TCRdb analysed the 5' RACE reads with MiXCR anew, one entry per CDR3 protein. Of almost 800,000 distinct CDR3 sequences listed, 58% were seen once; the top ten hold about 20%. Study outcomes and limitations: Unsorted PBMCs blocked a conclusive comparison of naive and antigen-experienced cells.

Every donor provided roughly 10 milliliters of peripheral blood. In regard to this clonotype: Its antigen is undetermined.

This chain joins TRBV29-1 and TRBJ2-7, with D possibly matching TRBD2 (5 bases). The sequence derives from a young man in good health. Sequencing was carried out using blood. The CDR3 protein is CSAGEYNYEQYF. CDR3 DNA sequence: TGCAGCGCCGGGGAGTACAACTACGAGCAGTACTTC.